This T cell receptor beta chain was found in a study of blood T cell repertoires in COVID-19. Looking at the study overall: Donors in the United States, Italy and Spain gave samples during acute or convalescent COVID-19. PBMCs, B-cell-depleted T cells, or T cells provided the cDNA or gDNA that made up the material.

Authors' methods: By means of reference gene primer amplification, nucleated cell counts were estimated. Here immunoSEQ multiplex PCR was the method, and the copy in TCRdb shows in-frame clones only, minus some. That table gives V, J and clone size, and the DNA gave D and trimming. The table includes tens of thousands of clones, roughly 87% detected once. Sequenced input: peripheral blood. This clonotype was sampled from a male donor with acute or convalescent COVID-19.

CDR3 coding DNA: TGTGCCAGCAGCTTTTTTAGCGGGGGGGAACGCAATGAGCAGTTCTTC. Amino acid sequence: CASSFFSGGERNEQFF. The V gene is TRBV7-2, the J gene TRBJ2-1, with 11 bases lining up with TRBD2. This CDR3 region has 16 residues. From germline, CDR1 is SGHTA and CDR2 FQGNSA. The ends lost 3 bases at V and 6 bases at J; junction bases unmatched: 7. The full variable domain, rest sourced from reference TRBV7-2 and TRBJ2-1, is GAGVSQSPSNKVTEKGKDVELRCDPISGHTALYWYRQSLGQGLEFLIYFQGNSAPDKSGLPSDRFSAERTGGSVSTLTIQRTQQEDSAVYLCASSFFSGGERNEQFFGPGTRLTVL.